This is a list of T cell receptor beta chains from one sample in a study of response to subunit inactivated influenza vaccine. TCRdb re-analysed the RT-PCR reads in MiXCR, keeping a single row per CDR3 protein. The sample records 800,000 or so distinct CDR3 sequences, 21% being singletons. The sample here was PBMCs from blood, taken 5 days after vaccination. The source is a man in his forties or fifties who received an inactivated influenza vaccine. Each CDR3 is given with its conserved first and last residue. D genes are given only for firm matches. Clone sizes are given selectively: once, few, many, or a class where the clone is expanded.

j_call | d_call | clone_size | v_call | cdr3_length | cdr3_nt | cdr3_aa
TRBJ2-1 | - | - | TRBV5-4 | 16 | TGTGCCAGCAGCTCCGACTACTTGAGCTCCTACAATGAGCAGTTCTTC | CASSSDYLSSYNEQFF
TRBJ1-2 | TRBD1 | - | TRBV12-3/TRBV12-4 | 15 | TGTGCCAGCAGTCGTCCGGGACAGGGGTTAGGCGGCTACACCTTC | CASSRPGQGLGGYTF
TRBJ2-7 | - | many | TRBV12-3/TRBV12-4 | 14 | TGTGCCAGCAGTTTCTCCGGGAGAAACTACGAGCAGTACTTC | CASSFSGRNYEQYF
TRBJ2-1 | TRBD2 | - | TRBV6-2/TRBV6-3 | 15 | TGTGCCAGCAGTTACAAAAGCGGGAGTGTGAATGAGCAGTTCTTC | CASSYKSGSVNEQFF
TRBJ2-3 | - | - | TRBV6-2/TRBV6-3 | 13 | TGTGCCAGCAGGGAGGCTTCCACAGATACGCAGTATTTT | CASREASTDTQYF
TRBJ1-4 | - | many | TRBV7-9 | 16 | TGTGCCAGCAGCCCCGAGGGCGGTTCAACTAATGAAAAACTGTTTTTT | CASSPEGGSTNEKLFF
TRBJ2-7 | TRBD2 | - | TRBV4-3 | 15 | TGCGCCAGCAGCCACGGACTAGCGGGGGTCTACGAGCAGTACTTC | CASSHGLAGVYEQYF
TRBJ2-3 | - | - | TRBV12-3/TRBV12-4 | 15 | TGTGCCAGCAGCGCCGGGACTTACGACACAGATACGCAGTATTTT | CASSAGTYDTDTQYF
TRBJ2-1 | - | - | TRBV6-2/TRBV6-3 | 16 | TGTGCCAGCAGTTACGCTCGGCAGGCTACCTTGACTGAGCAGTTCTTC | CASSYARQATLTEQFF
TRBJ1-6 | - | - | TRBV12-3/TRBV12-4 | 11 | TGTGCCAGCAGTTCTAAGGGGCCCCTCCACTTT | CASSSKGPLHF
TRBJ2-1 | - | - | TRBV2 | 10 | TGTGCCAGCAGCGGGGGCGGGCAGTTCTTC | CASSGGGQFF
TRBJ2-7 | - | - | TRBV12-3/TRBV12-4 | 11 | TGTGCCAGCAGCCGACTAGGGAAGCAGTACTTC | CASSRLGKQYF
TRBJ2-2 | TRBD1 | - | TRBV7-9 | 15 | TGTGCCAGCAGTCGCCGGGACAGGGGGCCCGGGGAGCTGTTTTTT | CASSRRDRGPGELFF
TRBJ1-1 | - | few | TRBV4-1 | 15 | TGCGCCAGCAGCCTCCACCCCCAGGGGAACACTGAAGCTTTCTTT | CASSLHPQGNTEAFF
TRBJ2-7 | - | many | TRBV5-1 | 13 | TGCGCCAGCAGCTTGGCTGCACGTTCCGAGCAGTACTTC | CASSLAARSEQYF
TRBJ1-4 | - | few | TRBV7-9 | 17 | TGTGCCAGCAGCCCCCCGCAAATGGGCCGGCTTAATGAAAAACTGTTTTTT | CASSPPQMGRLNEKLFF
TRBJ2-5 | - | - | TRBV5-1 | 14 | TGCGCCAGCAGTTTTAGACAACGCCAAGAGACCCAGTACTTC | CASSFRQRQETQYF
TRBJ2-7 | TRBD2 | - | TRBV20-1 | 17 | TGCAGTGCTAGAACTAGCGGGAGGGACATAAAACGGGGCGAGCAGTACTTC | CSARTSGRDIKRGEQYF
TRBJ2-7 | TRBD2 | - | TRBV27 | 15 | TGTGCCAGCAGTCCGCTAGCGGGGGGGCGATACGAGCAGTACTTC | CASSPLAGGRYEQYF
TRBJ2-1 | - | - | TRBV7-2 | 16 | TGTGCCAGCAGCTTAAGTGGGGTTACTGCCACGCAAGAGCAGTTCTTC | CASSLSGVTATQEQFF
TRBJ2-1 | - | - | TRBV29-1 | 14 | TGCAGCGCCCCCGACCCTGAAGAGGGGAATGAGCAGTTCTTC | CSAPDPEEGNEQFF
TRBJ2-7 | TRBD1 | few | TRBV10-3 | 17 | TGTGCCATCAGTGAGTCGGGGGACAGGGGAACCTCCTACGAGCAGTACTTC | CAISESGDRGTSYEQYF
TRBJ2-7 | TRBD2 | - | TRBV20-1 | 17 | TGCAGTGCTAGTGGGGACACATTACTAGCGGGAACGACCGAGCAGTACTTC | CSASGDTLLAGTTEQYF
TRBJ2-3 | TRBD2 | few | TRBV6-5 | 16 | TGTGCCAGCAGTTACTCTCTAGCGGGGGTCACAGATACGCAGTATTTT | CASSYSLAGVTDTQYF
TRBJ2-1 | TRBD2 | - | TRBV11-1 | 14 | TGTGCCAGCAGCGCGGGAGGGTCAACTCGTGAGCAGTTCTTC | CASSAGGSTREQFF
TRBJ2-1 | TRBD2 | - | TRBV24-1 | 18 | TGTGACACCAGTGGGGGACTAGCGGGAGAGGGTTCCTACAATGAGCAGTTCTTC | CDTSGGLAGEGSYNEQFF